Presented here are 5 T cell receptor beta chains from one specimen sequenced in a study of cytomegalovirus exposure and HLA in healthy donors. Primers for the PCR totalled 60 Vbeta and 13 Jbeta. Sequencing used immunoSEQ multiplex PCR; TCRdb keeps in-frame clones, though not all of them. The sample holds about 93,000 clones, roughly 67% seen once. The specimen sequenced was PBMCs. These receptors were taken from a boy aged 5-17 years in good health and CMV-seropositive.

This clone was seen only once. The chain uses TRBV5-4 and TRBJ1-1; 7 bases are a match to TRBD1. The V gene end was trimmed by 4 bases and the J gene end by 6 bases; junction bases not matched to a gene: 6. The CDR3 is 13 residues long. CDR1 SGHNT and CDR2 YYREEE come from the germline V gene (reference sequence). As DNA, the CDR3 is TGTGCCAGCAGCCAAGAGGACAGGTCTGAAGCTTTCTTT. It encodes CASSQEDRSEAFF.

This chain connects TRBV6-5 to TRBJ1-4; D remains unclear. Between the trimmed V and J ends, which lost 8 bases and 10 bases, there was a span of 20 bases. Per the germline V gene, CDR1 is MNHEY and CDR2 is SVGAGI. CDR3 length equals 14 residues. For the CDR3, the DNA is TGTGCCAGCTATGAGGTCTCCCGCACGGGAAAACTGTTTTTT. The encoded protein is CASYEVSRTGKLFF.

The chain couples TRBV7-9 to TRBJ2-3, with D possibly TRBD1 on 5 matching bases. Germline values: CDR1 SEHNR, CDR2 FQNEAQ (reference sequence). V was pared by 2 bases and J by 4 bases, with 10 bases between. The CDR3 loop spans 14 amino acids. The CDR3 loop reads CASSLSQGSDTQYF. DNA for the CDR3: TGTGCCAGCAGCTTATCCCAGGGATCAGATACGCAGTATTTT. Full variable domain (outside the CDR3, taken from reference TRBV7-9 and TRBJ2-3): DTGVSQNPRHKITKRGQNVTFRCDPISEHNRLYWYRQTLGQGPEFLTYFQNEAQLEKSRLLSDRFSAERPKGSFSTLEIQRTEQGDSAMYLCASSLSQGSDTQYFGPGTRLTVL.

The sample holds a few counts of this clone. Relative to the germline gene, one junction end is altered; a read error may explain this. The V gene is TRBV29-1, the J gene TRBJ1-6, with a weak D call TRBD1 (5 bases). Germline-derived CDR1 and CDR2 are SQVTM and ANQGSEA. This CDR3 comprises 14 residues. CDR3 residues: CSAERDSGSSPLNF. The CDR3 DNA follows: TGCAGCGCCGAAAGGGACTCAGGGTCTTCACCCCTCAACTTT.

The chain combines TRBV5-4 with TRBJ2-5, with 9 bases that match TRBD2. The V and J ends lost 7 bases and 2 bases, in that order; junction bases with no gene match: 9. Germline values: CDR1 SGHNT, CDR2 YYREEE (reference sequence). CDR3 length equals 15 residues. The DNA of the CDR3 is TGTGCCAGCGGTTCCCTAGCGGGACTTCAAGAGACCCAGTACTTC. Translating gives CASGSLAGLQETQYF.